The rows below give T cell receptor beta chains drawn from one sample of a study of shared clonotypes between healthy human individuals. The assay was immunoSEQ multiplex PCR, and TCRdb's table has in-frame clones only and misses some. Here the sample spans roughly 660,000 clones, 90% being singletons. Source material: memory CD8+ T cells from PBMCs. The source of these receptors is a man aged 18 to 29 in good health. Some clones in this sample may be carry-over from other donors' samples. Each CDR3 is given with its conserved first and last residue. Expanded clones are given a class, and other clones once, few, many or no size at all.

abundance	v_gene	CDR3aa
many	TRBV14	CASSPYRLAGQFF
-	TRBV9	CASSTSGSTDTQYF
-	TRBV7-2	CASTWDNNEQFF
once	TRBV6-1	CASSEGVRLMNTEAFF
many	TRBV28	CASSLNSGGGSKKQFF
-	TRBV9	CASSVQGGDGYTF
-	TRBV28	CASSSPAHGPERPTNEQFF
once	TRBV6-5	CASSVYEAFF
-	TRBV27	CASSLSGTAYEQYF
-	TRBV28	CASSLVRGTYNEQFF
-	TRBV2	CASSVAGRHDTGELFF
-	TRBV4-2	CASSLQVEGPDEQYF
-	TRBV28	CASSFPTSGRQSSWEQFF
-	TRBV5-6	CASSLQGANQPQHF
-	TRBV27	CASIRAPGQGIRTNTDTQYF
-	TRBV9	CASSVDDDYEQYF
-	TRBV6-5	CASSYSQNSYEQYF
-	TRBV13	CASSPRGVKSLDGYTF
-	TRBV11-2	CASSLLRTQYF
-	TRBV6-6	CASSSGTPSSGNTIYF
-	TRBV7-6	CASSLWVDTDTQYF
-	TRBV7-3	CASSLNGLVSGELFF
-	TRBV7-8	CASSFTSGTQLSDTQYF
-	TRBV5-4	CASSIGETKNIQYF
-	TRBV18	CASSPPGHISYEQYF
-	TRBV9	CASSVAGELFF
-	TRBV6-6	CASRGGRGPYGYTF
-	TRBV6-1	CASSEWGLTTDTQYF
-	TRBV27	CASSPTVSYNEQFF
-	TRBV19	CASSIDRVDFYEQYF
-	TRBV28	CASRPGVSFNEQYF
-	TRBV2	CASRGIRDSDSLGPDTQYF
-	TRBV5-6	CASSLGAGGNEQFF
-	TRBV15	CATSQGGVGEKLFF
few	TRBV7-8	CASSPEHGRNTEAFF
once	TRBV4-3	CASSQGTLYEQYF
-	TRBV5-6	CASSLWQLIGLGYNEQFF
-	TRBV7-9	CASSPWGGNDYGYTF
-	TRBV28	CASSSLVGHNEQFF
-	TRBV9	CASSAGPEAFF
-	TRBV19	CASSWRRIPYGYTF
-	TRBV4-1	CASSQVRGADTQYF
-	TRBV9	CASSVSGGNQPQHF
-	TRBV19	CASSDIAGGPHEQYF
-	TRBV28	CASSLPSGGTYEQYF
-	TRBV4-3	CASSWAVSSYNEQFF
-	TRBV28	CASSLLAGGILDTQYF
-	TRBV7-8	CASSLGRGAGTEAFF
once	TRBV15	CATSRDGFGTSGFQETQYF
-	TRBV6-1	CASRISGRGDEQFF
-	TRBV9	CASGTLGASGPYNEQFF
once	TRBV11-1	CASSLVGSNEQFF
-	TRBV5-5	CASSPWTAISPQHF